This entry lists 3 T cell receptor beta chains sequenced from one sample in a study of T cell responses to AZD1222 COVID-19 vaccine. The data were produced by immunoSEQ multiplex PCR, yet TCRdb's version contains in-frame clones alone and is incomplete. This repertoire shows about 160,000 clones, about 90% found once; its top ten account for around 6%. The sequencing here drew on peripheral blood, taken on day 0 of AZD1222 vaccination. These receptor sequences come from an adult in good health.

This clone has only one observation. The chain recombines TRBV9 with TRBJ2-3; D uncertain. Trimming took 4 bases from V and 2 from J, leaving 8 bases between them. Germline assignment: CDR1 SGDLS and CDR2 YYNGEE. This CDR3 region has 13 residues. The chain's CDR3 is CASSPLSTDTQYF. The CDR3, as DNA: TGTGCCAGCAGCCCCCTTTCCACAGATACGCAGTATTTT.

This clone was picked up one time. J is TRBJ1-2 and V is TRBV7-2; possibly TRBD1 for D (6 bases). Trimming removed 5 bases at V and 4 bases at J, with 14 bases between. Germline loops: CDR1 SGHTA, CDR2 FQGNSA. CDR3 size: 14 residues. The CDR3 nucleotides read TGTGCCAGCAGCCCAGGGGAGATTCCCTATGGCTACACCTTC. It codes for CASSPGEIPYGYTF.

V usage is TRBV18 and J usage is TRBJ1-1; unclear D gene. There are 15 residues in the CDR3. Deletions cut 2 bases from V and 4 bases from J, with 14 bases between. Germline CDR1 and CDR2: KGHSH and LQKENI. The CDR3 loop is CASSPGVAGSTEAFF. CDR3 nucleotides: TGTGCCAGCTCACCAGGGGTAGCGGGTAGCACTGAAGCTTTCTTT.